These 5 T cell receptor beta chains share one sample of origin, sequenced in a study of post-analysis software for immune sequencing data (dated by TCRdb to the mid-2010s). The research as a whole found: Patients showed significantly higher frequencies than controls for about 5 TRBV segments, among them TRBV5-6, TRBV5-1 and TRBV20-1.

Preparation of the library involved PCR. Instrument on record: Illumina HiSeq 2500. To reduce PCR and sequencing biases, unique molecular identifiers were built into the TCR beta cDNA libraries. Using fastp trimming at Q25 and MiXCR clonotype assembly, TCRdb reanalyzed the public sequencing data and kept in-frame beta chains. Identical CDR3 protein sequences are pooled into one entry, listed with their most common genes and DNA. For this sample there are hundreds of thousands of distinct CDR3 sequences; roughly 27% appear just once. Jointly, the top ten make up roughly 0.53% of the sample. The antigens for these receptors are not known. The sample consisted of blood. The receptor set was obtained from a girl aged 10 to 17 with multiple sclerosis.

V and J are TRBV7-9 and TRBJ2-1; tentatively, D is TRBD1 (5 bases). Germline V lookup: CDR1 SEHNR, CDR2 FQNEAQ (reference sequence). The CDR3 length is 17 residues. Trimming left V 1 base short and J 5 bases short, with 18 bases between. The chain's CDR3 is CASSLDRGSPTHNEQFF. The CDR3 nucleotides read TGTGCCAGCAGCTTAGATAGGGGTTCACCGACACACAATGAGCAGTTCTTC.

This sequence joins TRBV10-3 and TRBJ1-1; the D gene is possibly TRBD1 (5 bases). CDR1 and CDR2 (germline): ENHRY, SYGVKD. This CDR3 has 14 residues. Trimming stripped 8 bases from V and 4 bases from J, with 17 bases between. The CDR3 DNA sequence: TGTGCCATCCTTGAAATGGTTGGGGGCACTGAAGCTTTCTTT. This translates into CAILEMVGGTEAFF.

This rearrangement joins TRBV20-1 to TRBJ1-2, with D perhaps matching TRBD1 (6 bases). The CDR3 spans 13 residues. Germline values: CDR1 DFQATT, CDR2 SNEGSKA (reference sequence). V gave up 6 bases and J gave up 4 bases, with 15 bases separating them. This CDR3 reads CSAPSRGSYGYTF. The CDR3 coding sequence is TGCAGTGCCCCGTCCAGGGGATCCTATGGCTACACCTTC.

This clonotype was found a few times. The chain recombines TRBV2 with TRBJ2-1; 10 bases line up with TRBD2. The CDR3 spans 14 residues. J lost 3 bases, V lost 11 bases, and 7 bases had no gene match. Germline loops: CDR1 SNHLY, CDR2 FYNNEI. CDR3 nucleotide sequence: TGTGCCGGACAAGGGACTAGCGTCTACAATGAGCAGTTCTTC. Protein product: CAGQGTSVYNEQFF. The full variable domain, its missing parts supplied by reference TRBV2 and TRBJ2-1, is EPEVTQTPSHQVTQMGQEVILRCVPISNHLYFYWYRQILGQKVEFLVSFYNNEISEKSEIFDDQFSVERPDGSNFTLKIRSTKLEDSAMYFCAGQGTSVYNEQFFGPGTRLTVL.

This clonotype has a count of ten or more. This chain uses TRBV29-1 with TRBJ1-1; no reliable D call. The germline CDR1 and CDR2 sequences are SQVTM and ANQGSEA. The CDR3 length is 13 residues. Trimming left V 4 bases short and J 5 bases short, with 14 bases between. CDR3 residues: CSVAVNPRTEAFF. The CDR3 bases are TGCAGCGTTGCAGTTAATCCGAGGACTGAAGCTTTCTTT.